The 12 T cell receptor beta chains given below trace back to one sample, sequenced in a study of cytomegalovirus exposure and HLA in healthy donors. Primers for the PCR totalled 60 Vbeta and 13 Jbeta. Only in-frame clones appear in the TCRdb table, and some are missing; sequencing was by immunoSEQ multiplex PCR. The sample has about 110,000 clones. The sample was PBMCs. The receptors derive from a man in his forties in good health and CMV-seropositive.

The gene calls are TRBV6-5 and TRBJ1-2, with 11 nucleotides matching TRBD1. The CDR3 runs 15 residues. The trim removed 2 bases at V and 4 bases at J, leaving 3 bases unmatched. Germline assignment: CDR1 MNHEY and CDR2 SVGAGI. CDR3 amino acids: CASSYIGQGAYGYTF. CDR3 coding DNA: TGTGCCAGCAGTTACATTGGACAGGGGGCCTATGGCTACACCTTC.

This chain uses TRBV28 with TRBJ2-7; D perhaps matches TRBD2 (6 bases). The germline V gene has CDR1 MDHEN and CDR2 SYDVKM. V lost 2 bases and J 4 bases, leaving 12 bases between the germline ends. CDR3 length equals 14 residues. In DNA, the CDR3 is TGTGCCAGCAGTTTAGCGGGGATACTTTACGAGCAGTACTTC. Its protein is CASSLAGILYEQYF.

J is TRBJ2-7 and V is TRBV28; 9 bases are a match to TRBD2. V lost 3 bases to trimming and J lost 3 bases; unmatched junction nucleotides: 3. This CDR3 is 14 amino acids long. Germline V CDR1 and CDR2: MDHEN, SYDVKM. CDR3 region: CASSLQREVYEQYF. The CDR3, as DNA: TGTGCCAGCAGTTTGCAGCGGGAGGTCTACGAGCAGTACTTC. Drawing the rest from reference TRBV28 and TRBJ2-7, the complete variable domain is DVKVTQSSRYLVKRTGEKVFLECVQDMDHENMFWYRQDPGLGLRLIYFSYDVKMKEKGDIPEGYSVSREKKERFSLILESASTNQTSMYLCASSLQREVYEQYFGPGTRLTVT.

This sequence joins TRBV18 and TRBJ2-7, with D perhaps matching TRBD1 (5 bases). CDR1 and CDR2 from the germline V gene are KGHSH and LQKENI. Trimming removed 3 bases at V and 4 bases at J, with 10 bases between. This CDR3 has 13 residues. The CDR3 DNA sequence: TGTGCCAGCTCACCGGGGCCGCCTTACGAGCAGTACTTC. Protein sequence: CASSPGPPYEQYF.

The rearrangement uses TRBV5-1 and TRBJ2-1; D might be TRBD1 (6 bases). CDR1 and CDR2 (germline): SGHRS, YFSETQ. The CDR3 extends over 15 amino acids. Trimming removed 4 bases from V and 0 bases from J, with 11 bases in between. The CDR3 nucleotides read TGCGCCAGCAGCGATCAGGGGAGCTCCTACAATGAGCAGTTCTTC. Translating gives CASSDQGSSYNEQFF.

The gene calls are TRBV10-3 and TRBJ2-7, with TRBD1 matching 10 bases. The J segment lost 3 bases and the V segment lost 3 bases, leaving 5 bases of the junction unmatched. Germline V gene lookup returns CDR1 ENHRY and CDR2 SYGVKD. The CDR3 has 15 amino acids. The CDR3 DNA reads TGTGCCATCAGTGATTCCGGGACAGGGGTCTACGAGCAGTACTTC. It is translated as CAISDSGTGVYEQYF.

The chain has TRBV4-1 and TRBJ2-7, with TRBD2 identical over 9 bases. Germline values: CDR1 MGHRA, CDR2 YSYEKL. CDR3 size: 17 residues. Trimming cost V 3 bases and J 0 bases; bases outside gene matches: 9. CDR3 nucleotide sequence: TGCGCCAGCAGCCAGCTCTCTAGCGGGGTGTTCTCCTACGAGCAGTACTTC. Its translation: CASSQLSSGVFSYEQYF.

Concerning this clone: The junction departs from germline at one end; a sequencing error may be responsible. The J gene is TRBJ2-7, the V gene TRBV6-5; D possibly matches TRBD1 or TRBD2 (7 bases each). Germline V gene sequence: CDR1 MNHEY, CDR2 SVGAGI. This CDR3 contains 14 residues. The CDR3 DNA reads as TGTGCCAGCAGTAACTCAGGGGGGGGATACGAGCAGTACTTC. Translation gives CASSNSGGGYEQYF.

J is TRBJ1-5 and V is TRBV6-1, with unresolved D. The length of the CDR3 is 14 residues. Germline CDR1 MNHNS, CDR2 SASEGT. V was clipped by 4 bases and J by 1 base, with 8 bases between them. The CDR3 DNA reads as TGTGCCAGCAGTGCGGGGAAGAGCAATCAGCCCCAGCATTTT. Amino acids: CASSAGKSNQPQHF.

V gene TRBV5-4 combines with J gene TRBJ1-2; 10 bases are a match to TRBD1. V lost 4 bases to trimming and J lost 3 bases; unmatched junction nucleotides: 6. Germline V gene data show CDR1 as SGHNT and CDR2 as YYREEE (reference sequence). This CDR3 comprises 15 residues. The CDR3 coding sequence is TGTGCCAGCAGCGATCGGACAGGGGGGGACTATGGCTACACCTTC. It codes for CASSDRTGGDYGYTF.

CDR3 amino acids: CSVTSGTVARDGYTF. The CDR3 DNA follows: TGCAGCGTAACATCCGGGACAGTGGCTCGGGATGGCTACACCTTC. This chain links TRBV29-1 with TRBJ1-2; TRBD1 matches at 7 bases. J gave up 6 bases and V 6 bases, and 16 bases lay outside the gene matches. Germline CDR1 is SQVTM and CDR2 is ANQGSEA. The CDR3 is made up of 15 amino acids. Based on the CDR3 plus reference TRBV29-1 and TRBJ1-2, the full variable domain is SAVISQKPSRDICQRGTSLTIQCQVDSQVTMMFWYRQQPGQSLTLIATANQGSEATYESGFVIDKFPISRPNLTFSTLTVSNMSPEDSSIYLCSVTSGTVARDGYTFGSGTRLTVV.

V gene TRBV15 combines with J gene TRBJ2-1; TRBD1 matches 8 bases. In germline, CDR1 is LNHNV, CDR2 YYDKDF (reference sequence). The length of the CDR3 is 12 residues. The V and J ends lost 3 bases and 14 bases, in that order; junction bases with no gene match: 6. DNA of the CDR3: TGTGCCACCAGCAGCAGGACAGGGCCCAAGTTCTTC. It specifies CATSSRTGPKFF.